This T cell receptor beta chain was recorded in a study of cytomegalovirus exposure and HLA in healthy donors. The overall study: Early on, a data release was issued that held 80 million or so unique TCRs from HLA-typed donors.

This PCR relied on a set of 60 Vbeta primers and 13 Jbeta primers. Methods used by the authors: In a later analysis, roughly 86 million unique TCR beta chains included roughly 11 million shared by two or more donors. Measured with immunoSEQ multiplex PCR; TCRdb has only the in-frame clones, and not every one. V, J and clone size were drawn from that table, and D and trimming were deduced from the DNA. The data hold approximately 110,000 clones, with around 79% observed a single time. Germline V gene sequence: CDR1 MGHDK, CDR2 SYGVNS. CDR3 length: 14 amino acids. Unmatched junction bases numbered 1, after V lost 5 bases and J lost 4 bases. The study's findings and limits: Both high specificity and high sensitivity reportedly marked the classifier's diagnosis of cytomegalovirus status.

Only a few counts were recorded for this clone. Its antigen remains unknown. The TCR sequence derives from a woman aged 40-49 years in good health and CMV-seronegative. V is TRBV25-1 and J is TRBJ2-3, with 12 bases that match TRBD1. Sequencing input: PBMCs. CDR3 amino acids: CASSRDRGPDTQYF. CDR3 in DNA: TGTGCCAGCAGTCGGGACAGGGGGCCAGATACGCAGTATTTT.